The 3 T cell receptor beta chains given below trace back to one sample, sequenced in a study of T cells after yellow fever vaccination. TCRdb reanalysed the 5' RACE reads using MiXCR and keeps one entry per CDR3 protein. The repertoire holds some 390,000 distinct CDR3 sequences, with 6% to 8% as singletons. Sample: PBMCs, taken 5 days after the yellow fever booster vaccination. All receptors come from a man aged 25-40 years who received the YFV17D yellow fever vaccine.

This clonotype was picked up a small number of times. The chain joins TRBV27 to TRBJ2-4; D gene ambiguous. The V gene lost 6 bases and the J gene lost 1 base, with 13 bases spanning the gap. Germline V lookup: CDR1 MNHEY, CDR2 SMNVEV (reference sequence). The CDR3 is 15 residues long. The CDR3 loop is CASSSVVLAKNIQYF. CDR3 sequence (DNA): TGTGCCAGCAGCTCGGTAGTGCTTGCCAAAAACATTCAGTACTTC.

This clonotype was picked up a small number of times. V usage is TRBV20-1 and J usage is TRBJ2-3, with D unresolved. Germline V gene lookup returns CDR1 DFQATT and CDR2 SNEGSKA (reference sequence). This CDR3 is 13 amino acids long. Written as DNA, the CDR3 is TGCTCGGCGAGCTCCCAACCCACAGATACGCAGTATTTT. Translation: CSASSQPTDTQYF.

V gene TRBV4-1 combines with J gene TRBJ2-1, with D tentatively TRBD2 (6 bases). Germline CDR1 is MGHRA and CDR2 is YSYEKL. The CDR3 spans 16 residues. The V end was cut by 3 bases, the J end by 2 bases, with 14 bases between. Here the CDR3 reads CASSQDLAAPYNEQFF. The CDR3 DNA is TGCGCCAGCAGCCAGGACTTAGCGGCCCCCTACAATGAGCAGTTCTTC.